This passage covers 7 T cell receptor beta chains from one sample sequenced in a study of post-analysis software for immune sequencing data. Whole-study findings and limits: Controls had lower frequencies than patients of about 5 TRBV segments, which included TRBV5-6, TRBV5-1 and TRBV20-1.

No antigen has been identified for these receptors. The library was made from cDNA and included unique molecular identifiers. TCRdb passed the PCR reads through MiXCR, listing each CDR3 protein once. There are more than 500,000 distinct CDR3 sequences in the sample; 34% occur only once, and under 7% lies in the top ten. Sequencing was done on a sample of blood. These receptors were taken from a girl aged 2-17 years with multiple sclerosis.

This clonotype was detected a few times. This chain links TRBV20-1 with TRBJ2-3; maybe TRBD2 (5 bases). Germline V CDR1 and CDR2: DFQATT, SNEGSKA (reference sequence). The CDR3 is 15 residues long. The V and J ends lost 3 bases and 6 bases respectively, with 19 bases between them. The CDR3 DNA is TGCAGTGCTAGTCCGGGCGAGGGCGCGGTGGATACGCAGTATTTT. It encodes CSASPGEGAVDTQYF.

This clonotype was picked up one time. The rearrangement links TRBV12-3 or TRBV12-4 to TRBJ2-7; no clear D gene. The CDR3 totals 15 residues. Between the trimmed V and J ends, which lost 3 bases and 10 bases, there was a span of 22 bases. In DNA, the CDR3 is TGTGCCAGCAGTTTGCCCAGCAGTTCGGTAGGGCCCCAGTACTTC. Encoded protein: CASSLPSSSVGPQYF.

This chain connects TRBV5-1 to TRBJ2-7; maybe TRBD2 (7 bases). CDR3 length: 14 residues. Germline V gene data show CDR1 as SGHRS and CDR2 as YFSETQ. V was trimmed by 0 bases and J by 5 bases, leaving 12 bases between them. In DNA form, the CDR3 reads TGCGCCAGCAGCTTGGTAGGGGGAGGGGACGAGCAGTACTTC. Protein sequence: CASSLVGGGDEQYF.

About this clonotype: A read error is possible here, since a much larger clone lies one base away. The CDR3 nucleotides read TGCAGTACTAGAGGGGGCGGGGGGCCAACCTACGAGCAGTACTTC. Its protein is CSTRGGGGPTYEQYF. The gene calls are TRBV20-1 and TRBJ2-7, with D perhaps matching TRBD2 (8 bases). The CDR3 is 15 amino acids. Per the germline V gene, CDR1 is DFQATT and CDR2 is SNEGSKA (reference sequence).

This clonotype appeared a few times. This rearrangement joins TRBV5-6 to TRBJ2-7, with 8 positions matching TRBD1. This CDR3 contains 14 residues. The V gene's germline CDR1 is SGHDT and CDR2 YYEEEE. With 2 bases clipped from V and 6 bases from J, the junction kept 7 bases outside the gene matches. The chain's CDR3 is CASSFPRQGFEQYF. CDR3 coding DNA: TGTGCCAGCAGCTTTCCGAGACAGGGGTTCGAGCAGTACTTC.

The chain joins TRBV20-1 to TRBJ2-5; 7 bases are shared with TRBD2. Germline V gives CDR1 DFQATT, CDR2 SNEGSKA (reference sequence). This CDR3 spans 13 amino acids. V dropped 7 bases and J dropped 0; count of bases not matched to a gene: 5. The CDR3 DNA reads TGCAGTGTTACAGCGGGGAACCAAGAGACCCAGTACTTC. Translated, it gives CSVTAGNQETQYF.

This clonotype was detected many times. This chain connects TRBV20-1 to TRBJ2-7; 9 bases agree with TRBD2. Germline V lookup: CDR1 DFQATT, CDR2 SNEGSKA (reference sequence). The V and J ends lost 6 bases and 2 bases, in that order; junction bases with no gene match: 5. This CDR3 contains 13 residues. DNA of the CDR3: TGCAGTGCCTTGGCGGGGGGGACCTACGAGCAGTACTTC. Translation: CSALAGGTYEQYF.